One sample yielded the 14 T cell receptor beta chains listed below, sequenced in a study of vaccination and CD4 T cells after COVID-19. At the Johns Hopkins FTIC core, DNA taken from cultured CD4+ T cells was sequenced by way of the Oncomine TCR Beta short-read assay. TCRdb re-analysed the PCR reads in MiXCR, keeping a single row per CDR3 protein. The table includes a few thousand distinct CDR3 sequences, about 40% detected once. Sample treatment: approximately 10-day PBMC culture with coronavirus spike peptide pools or control peptides (ViraFEST assay). Their specific antigens are unknown. The specimen comprised CD4+ T cells from blood, cultured in vitro, sampled after SARS-CoV-2 vaccination. The source is a human donor who had recovered from COVID-19.

The rearrangement uses TRBV28 and TRBJ2-2; 8 positions match TRBD2. The CDR3 covers 17 residues. J lost 1 base, V lost 1 base, and 5 bases had no gene match. The germline V gene encodes CDR1 MDHEN and CDR2 SYDVKM. The CDR3 sequence: CASSLSDAGGNTGELFF. The CDR3, as DNA: TGTGCCAGCAGTTTATCGGACGCGGGGGGGAACACCGGGGAGCTGTTTTTT. Using reference TRBV28 and TRBJ2-2 for the parts outside the CDR3, the full variable domain is DVKVTQSSRYLVKRTGEKVFLECVQDMDHENMFWYRQDPGLGLRLIYFSYDVKMKEKGDIPEGYSVSREKKERFSLILESASTNQTSMYLCASSLSDAGGNTGELFFGEGSRLTVL.

This clonotype was found a few times. Here the CDR3 reads CASSFWTRVQETQYF. The CDR3 DNA reads TGTGCCAGCAGCTTTTGGACAAGGGTACAAGAGACCCAGTACTTC. The rearrangement links TRBV7-9 to TRBJ2-5, with D perhaps matching TRBD1 (5 bases). The CDR3 is 15 amino acids. The V end was cut by 3 bases, the J end by 2 bases, with 13 bases between. The germline gives CDR1 SEHNR, CDR2 FQNEAQ (reference sequence).

The chain is built from TRBV6-2 or TRBV6-3 and TRBJ2-6; 11 positions agree with TRBD2. Germline V lookup: CDR1 MNHEY, CDR2 SVGEGT. The V gene end was trimmed by 4 bases and the J gene end by 0 bases; junction bases not matched to a gene: 5. CDR3 length equals 18 residues. The CDR3 loop reads CASSSLAGALSGANVLTF. CDR3 coding DNA: TGTGCCAGCAGTTCACTAGCGGGAGCGCTCTCTGGGGCCAACGTCCTGACTTTC.

The rearrangement uses TRBV12-3 or TRBV12-4 and TRBJ2-1; 13 nucleotides agree with TRBD2. After removal of 3 bases from V and 9 bases from J, the junction contained 11 bases not matched to a gene. This CDR3 is 17 amino acids long. The CDR3 spells CASSFPTLAGGPGEQFF. DNA for the CDR3: TGTGCCAGCAGTTTCCCCACACTAGCGGGAGGGCCGGGTGAGCAGTTCTTC.

The V gene is TRBV11-2, the J gene TRBJ1-2; D may be TRBD1 (6 bases). This CDR3 has 15 amino acids. Germline CDR1 SGHAT, CDR2 FQNNGV. The germline V and J ends were trimmed by 2 bases and 8 bases, with 18 bases remaining between them. DNA of the CDR3: TGTGCCAGCAGCTTACGAGGGGGGTTTTTGGAAGGCTACACCTTC. Protein sequence: CASSLRGGFLEGYTF. The full variable domain, with the rest looked up from reference TRBV11-2 and TRBJ1-2, is EAGVAQSPRYKIIEKRQSVAFWCNPISGHATLYWYQQILGQGPKLLIQFQNNGVVDDSQLPKDRFSAERLKGVDSTLKIQPAKLEDSAVYLCASSLRGGFLEGYTFGSGTRLTVV.

This rearrangement joins TRBV28 to TRBJ2-1; 9 bases are shared with TRBD2. Germline-derived CDR1 and CDR2 are MDHEN and SYDVKM. The junction had 15 bases not matched to a gene; V was cut back by 7 bases and J by 8 bases. The CDR3 spans 16 residues. This chain's CDR3 is CASKGRTSERADEQFF. DNA for the CDR3: TGTGCCAGCAAGGGTCGGACTAGCGAGAGGGCCGATGAGCAGTTCTTC.

The J gene is TRBJ1-6, the V gene TRBV9, with TRBD1 as a possible D gene (6 bases). Germline V gene lookup returns CDR1 SGDLS and CDR2 YYNGEE. The V gene lost 4 bases and the J gene lost 8 bases, with 16 bases spanning the gap. The CDR3 has 15 amino acids. The CDR3 DNA sequence: TGTGCCAGCAGCCCCGAGGGGGGTGTTGATTCACCCCTCCACTTT. Its translation: CASSPEGGVDSPLHF. The variable domain in full, with the rest retrieved from reference TRBV9 and TRBJ1-6, is DSGVTQTPKHLITATGQRVTLRCSPRSGDLSVYWYQQSLDQGLQFLIQYYNGEERAKGNILERFSAQQFPDLHSELNLSSLELGDSALYFCASSPEGGVDSPLHFGNGTRLTVT.

This clonotype was seen only once. The chain is built from TRBV12-3 or TRBV12-4 and TRBJ1-1; 10 bases align to TRBD1. The V gene end was trimmed by 5 bases and the J gene end by 0 bases; junction bases not matched to a gene: 6. The CDR3 sequence is 16 residues long. The CDR3 DNA follows: TGTGCCAGCAGTCCCGGACAGGGGGACATGAACACTGAAGCTTTCTTT. It yields the protein CASSPGQGDMNTEAFF.

This clonotype was picked up a small number of times. The chain employs TRBV20-1 and TRBJ2-7; tentative D call: TRBD2 (6 bases). The CDR3 extends over 15 amino acids. Per the germline V gene, CDR1 is DFQATT and CDR2 is SNEGSKA (reference sequence). V lost 1 base and J lost 2, with 15 bases in between. The CDR3 DNA is TGCAGTGCTAGAGCCCCATGGCGGGGAGCCTACGAGCAGTACTTC. Protein product: CSARAPWRGAYEQYF.

This rearrangement joins TRBV7-2 to TRBJ2-3; unclear D gene. The CDR3 has 12 residues. Trimming shortened V by 5 bases and J by 2 bases, and 5 bases separated the two germline ends. Germline CDR1 is SGHTA and CDR2 is FQGNSA. The CDR3: CASSPTTDTQYF. CDR3 in DNA: TGTGCCAGCAGCCCTACCACAGATACGCAGTATTTT.

V is TRBV11-3 and J is TRBJ1-3, with D unclear. CDR3 length: 15 amino acids. Germline V gene lookup returns CDR1 SGHNT and CDR2 YENEEA. Trimming removed 4 bases from V and 2 bases from J, with 12 bases in between. In DNA, the CDR3 is TGTGCCAGCAGCTCCCTTGGCGGAACTGGAAACACCATATATTTT. Residues: CASSSLGGTGNTIYF.

To note about this clonotype: An end of the junction differs from the germline gene, which may be a read error. The genes are TRBV7-7 and TRBJ2-5, with 9 positions matching TRBD2. Germline V gene lookup returns CDR1 SSHAT and CDR2 FNYEAQ (reference sequence). The length of the CDR3 is 13 residues. The CDR3 protein is CASSLSGGETQYF. DNA for the CDR3: TGTGCTAGCAGTCTTAGCGGGGGAGAGACCCAGTACTTC.

This clonotype turned up a few times. The J gene is TRBJ1-2, the V gene TRBV5-8, with 7 nucleotides matching TRBD1. The CDR3 runs to 13 residues. Germline CDR1 and CDR2: SGHTS and YDEGEE. The V segment lost 4 bases and the J segment 8 bases; nucleotides outside the gene matches: 8. The CDR3: CASSNRQGGGYTF. The DNA of the CDR3 is TGTGCCAGCAGCAATAGACAGGGAGGCGGCTACACCTTC.

There are a few counts of this clonotype. This chain joins TRBV6-4 and TRBJ2-1; tentatively, D is TRBD2 (5 bases). CDR1 and CDR2 from the germline V gene are MRHNA and SNTAGT. V was clipped by 2 bases and J by 6 bases, with 14 bases between them. CDR3 size: 15 residues. As DNA, the CDR3 is TGTGCCAGCAGTGACCTAGGAGGAAAGGGCAATGAGCAGTTCTTC. Translating it yields CASSDLGGKGNEQFF.